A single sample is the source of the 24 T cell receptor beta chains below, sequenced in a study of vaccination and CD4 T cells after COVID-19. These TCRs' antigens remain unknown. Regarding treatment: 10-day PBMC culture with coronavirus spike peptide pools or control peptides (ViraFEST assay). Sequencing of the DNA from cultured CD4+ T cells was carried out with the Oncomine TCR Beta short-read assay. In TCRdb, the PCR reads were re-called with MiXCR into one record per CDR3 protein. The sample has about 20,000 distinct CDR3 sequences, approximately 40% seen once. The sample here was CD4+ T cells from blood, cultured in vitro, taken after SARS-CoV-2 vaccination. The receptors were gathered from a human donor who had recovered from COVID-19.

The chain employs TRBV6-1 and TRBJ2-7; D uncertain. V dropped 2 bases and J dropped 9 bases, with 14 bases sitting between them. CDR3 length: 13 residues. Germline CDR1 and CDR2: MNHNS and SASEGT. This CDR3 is CASSEYGLMGQYF. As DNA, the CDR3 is TGTGCCAGCAGTGAATACGGCCTCATGGGGCAGTACTTC.

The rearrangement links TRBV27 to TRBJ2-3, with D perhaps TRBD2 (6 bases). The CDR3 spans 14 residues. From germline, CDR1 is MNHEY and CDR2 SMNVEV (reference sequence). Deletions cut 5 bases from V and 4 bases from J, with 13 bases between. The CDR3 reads CASSKDYGPDTQYF. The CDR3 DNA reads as TGTGCCAGCAGTAAGGACTACGGTCCAGATACGCAGTATTTT.

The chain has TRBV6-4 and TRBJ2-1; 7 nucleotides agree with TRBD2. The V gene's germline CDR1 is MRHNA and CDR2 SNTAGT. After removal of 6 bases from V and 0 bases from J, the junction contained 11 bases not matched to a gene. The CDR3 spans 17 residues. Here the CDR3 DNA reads TGTGCCAGCAGCCCCGGGACTACAATTTACTCCTACAATGAGCAGTTCTTC. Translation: CASSPGTTIYSYNEQFF.

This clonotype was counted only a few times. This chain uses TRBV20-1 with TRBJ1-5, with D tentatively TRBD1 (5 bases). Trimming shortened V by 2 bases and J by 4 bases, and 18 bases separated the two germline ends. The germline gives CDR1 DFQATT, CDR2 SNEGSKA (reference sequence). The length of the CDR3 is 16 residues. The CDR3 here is CSARSAGRGGNQPQHF. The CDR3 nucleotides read TGCAGTGCTAGATCCGCGGGGCGGGGTGGAAATCAGCCCCAGCATTTT.

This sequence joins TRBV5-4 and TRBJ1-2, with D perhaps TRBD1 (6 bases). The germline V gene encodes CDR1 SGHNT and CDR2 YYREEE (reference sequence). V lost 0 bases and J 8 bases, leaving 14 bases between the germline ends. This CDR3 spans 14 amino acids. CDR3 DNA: TGTGCCAGCAGCTTGGACAGGGTAATAGAAGGCTACACCTTC. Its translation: CASSLDRVIEGYTF.

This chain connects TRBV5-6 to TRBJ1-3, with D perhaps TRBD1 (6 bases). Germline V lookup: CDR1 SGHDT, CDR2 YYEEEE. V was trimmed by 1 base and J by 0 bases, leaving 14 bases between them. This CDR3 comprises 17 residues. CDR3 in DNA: TGTGCCAGCAGCTTGAGGGGCGTAGGGGGCTCTGGAAACACCATATATTTT. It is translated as CASSLRGVGGSGNTIYF.

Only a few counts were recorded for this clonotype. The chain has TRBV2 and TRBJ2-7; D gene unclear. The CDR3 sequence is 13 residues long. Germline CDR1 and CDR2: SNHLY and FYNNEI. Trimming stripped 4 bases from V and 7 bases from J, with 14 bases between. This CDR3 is CASSVRAPLEQYF. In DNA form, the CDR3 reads TGTGCCAGCAGTGTCCGCGCGCCGTTGGAGCAGTACTTC.

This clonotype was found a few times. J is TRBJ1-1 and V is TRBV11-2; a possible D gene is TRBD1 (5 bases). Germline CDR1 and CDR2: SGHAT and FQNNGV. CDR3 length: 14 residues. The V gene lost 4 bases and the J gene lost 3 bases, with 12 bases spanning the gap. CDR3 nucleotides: TGTGCCAGCAGCTACCAGGGTTGGGACACTGAAGCTTTCTTT. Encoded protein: CASSYQGWDTEAFF.

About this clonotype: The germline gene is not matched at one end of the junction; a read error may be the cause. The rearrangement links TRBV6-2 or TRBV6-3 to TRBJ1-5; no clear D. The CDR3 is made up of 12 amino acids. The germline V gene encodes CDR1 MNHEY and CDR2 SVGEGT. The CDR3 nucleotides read TGTGCCAGCAGTGACTCCCGGCAGCCCCAGCATTTT. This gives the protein CASSDSRQPQHF.

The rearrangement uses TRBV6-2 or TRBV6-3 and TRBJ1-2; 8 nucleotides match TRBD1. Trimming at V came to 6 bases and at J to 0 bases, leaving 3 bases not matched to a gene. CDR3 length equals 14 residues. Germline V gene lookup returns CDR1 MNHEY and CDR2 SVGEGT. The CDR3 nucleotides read TGTGCCAGCAGGGGACAGGAACCTAACTATGGCTACACCTTC. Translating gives CASRGQEPNYGYTF.

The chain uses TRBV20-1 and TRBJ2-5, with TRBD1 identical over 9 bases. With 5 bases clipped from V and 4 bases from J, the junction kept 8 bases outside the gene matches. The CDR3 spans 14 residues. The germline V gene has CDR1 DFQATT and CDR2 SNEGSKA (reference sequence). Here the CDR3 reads CSAYPGQGVETQYF. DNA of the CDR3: TGCAGTGCTTATCCGGGACAGGGAGTAGAGACCCAGTACTTC.

CDR3 amino acids: CASSVVTFPGGELFF. The CDR3 region has the DNA TGTGCCAGCAGCGTAGTGACTTTTCCTGGCGGGGAGCTGTTTTTT. The rearrangement joins TRBV9 to TRBJ2-2; D is undetermined. The CDR3 has 15 amino acids. Trimming took off 0 bases at V and 7 bases at J, with 13 bases between the two ends. CDR1 and CDR2 (germline): SGDLS, YYNGEE.

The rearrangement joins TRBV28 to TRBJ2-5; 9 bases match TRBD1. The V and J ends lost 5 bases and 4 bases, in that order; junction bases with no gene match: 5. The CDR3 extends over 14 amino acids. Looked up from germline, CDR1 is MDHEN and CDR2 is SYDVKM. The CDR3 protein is CASSLWDRAETQYF. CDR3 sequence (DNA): TGTGCCAGCAGTCTGTGGGACAGGGCAGAGACCCAGTACTTC.

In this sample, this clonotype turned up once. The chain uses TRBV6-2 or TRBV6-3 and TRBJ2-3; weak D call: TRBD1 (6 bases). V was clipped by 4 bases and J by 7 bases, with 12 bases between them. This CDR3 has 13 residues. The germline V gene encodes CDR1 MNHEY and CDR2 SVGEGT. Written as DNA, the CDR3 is TGTGCCAGCAGTTGGGAACAGGGACATACGCAGTATTTT. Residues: CASSWEQGHTQYF.

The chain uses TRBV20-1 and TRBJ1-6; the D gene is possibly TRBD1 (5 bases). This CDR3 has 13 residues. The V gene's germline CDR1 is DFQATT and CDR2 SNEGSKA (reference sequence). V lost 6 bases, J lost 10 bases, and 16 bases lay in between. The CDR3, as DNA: TGCAGTGCCCTGATGGGGCTGGTCTCACCCCTCCACTTT. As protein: CSALMGLVSPLHF.

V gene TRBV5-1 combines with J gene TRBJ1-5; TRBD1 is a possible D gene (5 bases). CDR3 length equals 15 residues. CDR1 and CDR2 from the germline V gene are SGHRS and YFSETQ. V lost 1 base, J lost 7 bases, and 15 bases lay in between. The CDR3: CASSLLGDLGQPQHF. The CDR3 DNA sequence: TGCGCCAGCAGCTTGTTAGGGGACTTGGGGCAGCCCCAGCATTTT.

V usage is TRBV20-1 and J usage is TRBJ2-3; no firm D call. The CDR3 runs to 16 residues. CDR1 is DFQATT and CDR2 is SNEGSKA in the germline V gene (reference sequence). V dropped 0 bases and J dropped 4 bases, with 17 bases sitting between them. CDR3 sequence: CSARDQLLGFSDTQYF. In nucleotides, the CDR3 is TGCAGTGCTAGAGATCAACTATTGGGGTTCTCAGATACGCAGTATTTT.

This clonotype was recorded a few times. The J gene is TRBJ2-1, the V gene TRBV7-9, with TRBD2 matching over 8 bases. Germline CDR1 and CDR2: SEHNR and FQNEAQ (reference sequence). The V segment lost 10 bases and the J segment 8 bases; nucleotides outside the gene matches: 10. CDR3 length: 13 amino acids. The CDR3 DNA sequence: TGTGCCACCTTTAGCGGGGCCGGGGATGAGCAGTTCTTC. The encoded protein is CATFSGAGDEQFF. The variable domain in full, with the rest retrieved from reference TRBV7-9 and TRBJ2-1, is DTGVSQNPRHKITKRGQNVTFRCDPISEHNRLYWYRQTLGQGPEFLTYFQNEAQLEKSRLLSDRFSAERPKGSFSTLEIQRTEQGDSAMYLCATFSGAGDEQFFGPGTRLTVL.

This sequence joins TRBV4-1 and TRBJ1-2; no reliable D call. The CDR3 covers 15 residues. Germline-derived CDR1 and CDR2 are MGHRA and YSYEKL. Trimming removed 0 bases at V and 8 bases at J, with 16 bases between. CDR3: CASSQETLLLGGYTF. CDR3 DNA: TGCGCCAGCAGCCAAGAAACGCTGCTTTTGGGAGGCTACACCTTC.

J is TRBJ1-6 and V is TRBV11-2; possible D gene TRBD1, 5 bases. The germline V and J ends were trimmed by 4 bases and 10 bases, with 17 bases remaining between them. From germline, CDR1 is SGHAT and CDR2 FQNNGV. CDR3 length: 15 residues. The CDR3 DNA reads TGTGCCAGCAGCTCGGGGCAAGGGATGGGGTCACCCCTCCACTTT. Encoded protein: CASSSGQGMGSPLHF.

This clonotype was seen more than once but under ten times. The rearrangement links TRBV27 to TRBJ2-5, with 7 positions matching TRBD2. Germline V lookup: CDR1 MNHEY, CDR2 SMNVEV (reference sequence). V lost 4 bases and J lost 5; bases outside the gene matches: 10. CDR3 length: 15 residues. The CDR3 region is CASSSPSGGGETQYF. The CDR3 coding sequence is TGTGCCAGCAGTTCCCCGTCGGGAGGAGGGGAGACCCAGTACTTC.

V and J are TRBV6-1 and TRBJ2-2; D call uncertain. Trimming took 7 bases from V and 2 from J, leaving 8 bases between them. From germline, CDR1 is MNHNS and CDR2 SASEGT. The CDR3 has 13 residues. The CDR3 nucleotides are TGTGCCAGCACCGAGATAAACACCGGGGAGCTGTTTTTT. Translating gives CASTEINTGELFF.

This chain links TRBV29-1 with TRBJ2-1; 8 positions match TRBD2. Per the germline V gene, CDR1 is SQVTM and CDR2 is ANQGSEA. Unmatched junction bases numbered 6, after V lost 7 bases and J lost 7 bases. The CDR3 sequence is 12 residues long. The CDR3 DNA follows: TGCAGCGGGGGACTAGTGGGTAATGAGCAGTTCTTC. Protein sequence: CSGGLVGNEQFF.

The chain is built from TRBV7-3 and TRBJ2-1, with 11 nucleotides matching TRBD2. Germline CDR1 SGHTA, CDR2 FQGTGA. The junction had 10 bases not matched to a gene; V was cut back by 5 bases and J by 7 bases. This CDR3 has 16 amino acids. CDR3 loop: CASSLAGSGGANEQFF. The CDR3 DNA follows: TGTGCCAGCAGCCTCGCCGGTAGCGGGGGGGCAAATGAGCAGTTCTTC.